A single sample is the source of the 13 T cell receptor beta chains below, sequenced in a study of cytomegalovirus exposure and HLA in healthy donors. The PCR made use of 60 Vbeta and 13 Jbeta primers. Generated by immunoSEQ multiplex PCR, the TCRdb table keeps only in-frame clones and is missing some. The sample yields tens of thousands of clones, roughly 80% seen once. The sample comprised PBMCs. Receptors originate from a man between 40 and 49 years old in good health and CMV-seronegative.

The chain combines TRBV4-1 with TRBJ2-3, with TRBD1 identical over 8 bases. Germline V gene data show CDR1 as MGHRA and CDR2 as YSYEKL. The CDR3 has 15 residues. Losses at the gene ends were 0 bases for V and 3 bases for J; bases not matched to a gene: 2. The CDR3 spells CASSQEDRETDTQYF. The CDR3 coding sequence is TGCGCCAGCAGCCAAGAGGACAGGGAAACAGATACGCAGTATTTT.

V is TRBV2 and J is TRBJ2-5; no clear D gene. Germline V gives CDR1 SNHLY, CDR2 FYNNEI. Trimming cost V 4 bases and J 2 bases, with 2 bases left between them. This CDR3 comprises 11 residues. Here the CDR3 DNA reads TGTGCCAGCAGTGTACAAGAGACCCAGTACTTC. Amino acids: CASSVQETQYF.

The rearrangement links TRBV28 to TRBJ1-2, with 8 bases lining up with TRBD1. The CDR3 totals 15 residues. CDR1 is MDHEN and CDR2 is SYDVKM in the germline V gene. V lost 6 bases to trimming and J lost 4 bases; unmatched junction nucleotides: 10. The chain's CDR3 is CASRVLGTGAYGYTF. CDR3 DNA sequence: TGTGCCAGCAGAGTTCTTGGGACAGGAGCCTATGGCTACACCTTC.

The V gene is TRBV7-8, the J gene TRBJ1-2, with D perhaps matching TRBD1 (6 bases). Trimming shortened V by 10 bases and J by 4 bases, and 22 bases separated the two germline ends. The CDR3 runs to 15 residues. The germline V gene encodes CDR1 SGHVS and CDR2 FQNEAQ. Here the CDR3 reads CATRSPGGARYGYTF. CDR3 nucleotides: TGTGCCACCCGGTCGCCGGGGGGCGCGCGCTATGGCTACACCTTC. The complete variable domain, with remaining parts taken from reference TRBV7-8 and TRBJ1-2, reads GAGVSQSPRYKVAKRGQDVALRCDPISGHVSLFWYQQALGQGPEFLTYFQNEAQLDKSGLPSDRFFAERPEGSVSTLKIQRTQQEDSAVYLCATRSPGGARYGYTFGSGTRLTVV.

This clone was found a few times. This rearrangement joins TRBV18 to TRBJ2-7; TRBD2 might be the D (5 bases). The ends were cut back, 1 base at V and 1 base at J, with 8 bases in the middle. Germline V gene sequence: CDR1 KGHSH, CDR2 LQKENI. The CDR3 is 14 amino acids. This CDR3 is CASSPQGGSYEQYF. CDR3 coding DNA: TGTGCCAGCTCACCACAGGGCGGGTCCTACGAGCAGTACTTC.

This clone has just a few counts. The genes are TRBV28 and TRBJ2-1; no reliable D call. The CDR3 loop spans 14 amino acids. Germline-derived CDR1 and CDR2 are MDHEN and SYDVKM. Trimming cost V 7 bases and J 9 bases, with 19 bases left between them. The CDR3 region has the DNA TGTGCCAGCAACCTAAGTAACGGTCACGGTGAGCAGTTCTTC. Translated: CASNLSNGHGEQFF.

This clone was seen a few times. This CDR3 is CSVAYRNEKLFF. In DNA form, the CDR3 reads TGCAGCGTTGCCTACAGAAATGAAAAACTGTTTTTT. The V gene is TRBV29-1, the J gene TRBJ1-4; D remains unclear. Germline loops: CDR1 SQVTM, CDR2 ANQGSEA. The CDR3 contains 12 residues. The ends were cut back, 4 bases at V and 5 bases at J, with 8 bases in the middle.

The rearrangement links TRBV5-4 to TRBJ1-2; D gene uncertain. This CDR3 has 15 residues. V shed 0 bases and J shed 4 bases, with 13 bases lying between them. Germline loops: CDR1 SGHNT, CDR2 YYREEE (reference sequence). The chain's CDR3 is CASSLETAPVYGYTF. CDR3 DNA sequence: TGTGCCAGCAGCTTGGAAACTGCTCCGGTCTATGGCTACACCTTC.

The chain uses TRBV9 and TRBJ2-1, with D unresolved. This CDR3 comprises 15 residues. In germline, CDR1 is SGDLS, CDR2 YYNGEE. V dropped 4 bases and J dropped 0 bases, with 11 bases sitting between them. CDR3 nucleotides: TGTGCCAGCAGCCCCAGTATCACCTCCTACAATGAGCAGTTCTTC. Residues: CASSPSITSYNEQFF.

The rearrangement links TRBV27 to TRBJ2-2; TRBD2 might be the D (5 bases). This CDR3 is 12 amino acids long. CDR1 MNHEY and CDR2 SMNVEV come from the germline V gene (reference sequence). Trimming removed 3 bases at V and 7 bases at J, with 6 bases between. The CDR3 here is CASSFRDGELFF. The CDR3 nucleotides read TGTGCCAGCAGTTTCCGGGACGGGGAGCTGTTTTTT.

CDR3: CASSQGTGELFF. The DNA of the CDR3 is TGTGCCAGCAGCCAGGGTACCGGGGAGCTGTTTTTT. The V gene is TRBV7-9, the J gene TRBJ2-2; a weak D match, TRBD1 (5 bases). Germline assignment: CDR1 SEHNR and CDR2 FQNEAQ (reference sequence). This CDR3 comprises 12 residues. Trimming pared 5 bases from V and 5 bases from J, leaving 6 bases between.

Only a few counts were recorded for this clone. The gene calls are TRBV19 and TRBJ1-1, with D possibly being TRBD1 (6 bases). Looked up from germline, CDR1 is LNHDA and CDR2 is SQIVND (reference sequence). This CDR3 is 15 amino acids long. The V gene lost 6 bases and the J gene lost 0 bases, with 14 bases spanning the gap. For the CDR3, the DNA is TGTGCCAGTAGCGTTCCAGGGGAATTGAACACTGAAGCTTTCTTT. Translated: CASSVPGELNTEAFF.

A remark on this clone: The germline gene is not matched at one end of the junction; a read error may be the cause. This rearrangement joins TRBV7-3 to TRBJ2-5; 10 nucleotides align to TRBD2. The CDR3 consists of 17 residues. The germline V gene encodes CDR1 SGHTA and CDR2 FQGTGA. The CDR3 DNA is TGTGCCAGCAGCTTACTAGCGGGAGTTGGTTTTGGAGAGGCCCAGTACTTC. Protein: CASSLLAGVGFGEAQYF.